A selection of T cell receptor beta chains follows, all from one sample in a study of T cell responses to AZD1222 COVID-19 vaccine. The protocol was immunoSEQ multiplex PCR, while the TCRdb copy is restricted to in-frame clones and leaves out a portion. Counted here are around 140,000 clones, over 90% occurring once; the ten biggest clones make up about 5%. The sample consisted of peripheral blood, taken on day 0 of AZD1222 vaccination. The receptors derive from an adult in good health. CDR3s leave out the opening cysteine and the closing phenylalanine or tryptophan. Some rows mark clone size as missing; the rest say once, few, many or name a class of expanded clone.

j_gene | v_gene | abundance | CDR3aa
TRBJ1-3 | TRBV12-3/TRBV12-4 | . | ASSGGNTIY
TRBJ1-4 | TRBV7-8 | . | ASGTEANEKLF
TRBJ1-2 | TRBV9 | . | ASSVQGYGYT
TRBJ1-6 | TRBV5-4 | . | ASSPDRDSLYNSPLH
TRBJ1-1 | TRBV27 | . | ASREDRGDTEAF
TRBJ2-3 | TRBV25-1 | . | ASSESGPLGDTQY
TRBJ1-5 | TRBV7-9 | . | ASSVTGPSNQPQH
TRBJ1-3 | TRBV30 | . | AWSRTGEANTIY
TRBJ1-1 | TRBV10-3 | . | AITSAGLNEAF
TRBJ1-1 | TRBV19 | . | ASNSGTVNTEAF
TRBJ1-2 | TRBV15 | . | ATSRGGQKYGYT
TRBJ2-7 | TRBV5-1 | . | ASSGQDFEQY
TRBJ2-7 | TRBV3-1/TRBV3-2 | once | ASSQFIAGPYEQY
TRBJ2-7 | TRBV18 | . | ASSPIGFNEQY
TRBJ1-5 | TRBV27 | . | VLILEGEGSNQPQH
TRBJ1-1 | TRBV11-1 | . | ASTSSDGGVEAF
TRBJ2-7 | TRBV19 | . | ASSTGQGGEQY
TRBJ2-1 | TRBV7-9 | . | ASSLPWGEQF
TRBJ2-1 | TRBV27 | . | ASTQDGLRLAYNEQF
TRBJ2-2 | TRBV5-1 | once | ASSQALNTGELF
TRBJ1-2 | TRBV27 | once | ASRIMAGGYGYT
TRBJ1-2 | TRBV5-5 | . | ASSLGLGGPSYGYT
TRBJ1-1 | TRBV29-1 | . | SVEEGEAF
TRBJ1-5 | TRBV28 | . | ASSLRGRGQPQH
TRBJ2-1 | TRBV27 | . | ASSQTGTAGYNEQF
TRBJ1-2 | TRBV19 | . | ASRKQVELGYT
TRBJ2-1 | TRBV7-9 | . | ASSLASRSYNEQF
TRBJ1-2 | TRBV7-9 | . | ASSSPLGQGQGYGYT
TRBJ1-2 | TRBV19 | . | ASNPGQGYQPHGYT
TRBJ2-3 | TRBV7-7 | . | ASSPLSSDTQY
TRBJ2-6 | TRBV27 | medium-sized | ASSFDPSGANVLT
TRBJ2-1 | TRBV14 | . | ASSQEDRGSYNEQF
TRBJ2-1 | TRBV11-2 | . | ASSPRGGANEQF
TRBJ2-1 | TRBV5-8 | once | ASFISNEQF
TRBJ2-1 | TRBV27 | . | ASSFLGTGDNEQF
TRBJ2-7 | TRBV28 | . | ASSILADTYEQY
TRBJ2-7 | TRBV11-3 | . | ASSLRGTDDEQY
TRBJ1-5 | TRBV19 | few | ASSMGQESQPQH
TRBJ1-6 | TRBV7-2 | . | ASSPITGGGSPLH
TRBJ2-7 | TRBV27 | . | ASSEVGDRRYEQY